These 11 T cell receptor beta chains were sequenced from one sample in a study of patients and donors after allogeneic stem cell transplantation. TCRdb independently ran MiXCR on the RT-PCR reads; one entry per CDR3 protein. In the table there are about 96,000 distinct CDR3 sequences, approximately 49% of which are singletons. Source material: blood, either unsorted or a sorted T cell fraction (not recorded which). The receptors were sampled from a human donor who was either an allogeneic HSCT recipient or a stem cell or donor lymphocyte infusion donor (not recorded which). It is not recorded whose cells these are; they may come from a transplant donor.

This clonotype occurred a few times. This chain connects TRBV27 to TRBJ1-1; D might be TRBD1 (5 bases). Germline-derived CDR1 and CDR2 are MNHEY and SMNVEV (reference sequence). The CDR3 covers 15 residues. The germline V and J ends were trimmed by 2 bases and 1 base, with 11 bases remaining between them. The CDR3 here is CASSLRGGSNTEAFF. The DNA for the CDR3 is TGTGCCAGCAGTTTAAGGGGTGGATCGAACACTGAAGCTTTCTTT.

The chain employs TRBV5-1 and TRBJ2-2; D not certain. The CDR3 spans 13 residues. The germline CDR1 and CDR2 sequences are SGHRS and YFSETQ. V gave up 2 bases and J gave up 6 bases, with 8 bases separating them. The CDR3 here is CASSFDLPGELFF. CDR3 nucleotides: TGCGCCAGCAGCTTTGACTTGCCCGGGGAGCTGTTTTTT.

The chain joins TRBV4-1 to TRBJ1-1; 7 bases line up with TRBD1. J gave up 0 bases and V 0 bases, and 7 bases lay outside the gene matches. From germline, CDR1 is MGHRA and CDR2 YSYEKL. The CDR3 is 17 residues long. CDR3 sequence reads: CASSQEGRGRVNTEAFF. The DNA of the CDR3 is TGCGCCAGCAGCCAAGAAGGTAGGGGGCGCGTGAACACTGAAGCTTTCTTT.

The chain is built from TRBV24-1 and TRBJ2-1, with TRBD2 as a possible D gene (6 bases). The CDR3 runs 15 residues. V gave up 0 bases and J gave up 8 bases, with 13 bases separating them. CDR1 and CDR2 (germline): KGHDR, SFDVKD. The CDR3 nucleotides are TGTGCCACCAGTGATTTGAGGAGGGCCACTGATGAGCAGTTCTTC. It yields the protein CATSDLRRATDEQFF.

This clonotype was seen a handful of times. The chain recombines TRBV18 with TRBJ1-6, with 9 bases that match TRBD1. The V segment lost 3 bases and the J segment 17 bases; nucleotides outside the gene matches: 8. CDR3 length equals 13 residues. CDR1 and CDR2 (germline): KGHSH, LQKENI. CDR3 in amino acids: CASSPGATGGFHF. The CDR3 DNA sequence: TGTGCCAGCTCACCGGGCGCCACAGGGGGCTTCCACTTT.

This clonotype occurred a few times. The chain joins TRBV28 to TRBJ1-1, with TRBD1 matching over 7 bases. Losses at the gene ends were 5 bases for V and 3 bases for J; bases not matched to a gene: 9. Germline lookup yields CDR1 MDHEN and CDR2 SYDVKM. The CDR3 runs to 15 residues. The CDR3 here is CASSPTTGLYTEAFF. The CDR3 region has the DNA TGTGCCAGCAGTCCGACGACAGGGCTATACACTGAAGCTTTCTTT.

The V gene is TRBV12-3 or TRBV12-4, the J gene TRBJ1-5; D uncertain. V lost 6 bases and J 0 bases, leaving 12 bases between the germline ends. The CDR3 totals 15 residues. CDR3 nucleotide sequence: TGTGCCAGCAGCCCGAGCGAATATAGCAATCAGCCCCAGCATTTT. Translating gives CASSPSEYSNQPQHF.

The gene calls are TRBV18 and TRBJ1-2, with TRBD1 matching 10 bases. Germline-derived CDR1 and CDR2 are KGHSH and LQKENI. V shed 4 bases and J 6 bases; nucleotides not matched to a gene: 8. The CDR3 length is 15 residues. The CDR3 DNA follows: TGTGCCAGCTCACTCCGGGACAGGGGTCTGGATGGCTACACCTTC. Amino acids: CASSLRDRGLDGYTF.

The chain employs TRBV5-1 and TRBJ1-4; possible D gene TRBD1, 6 bases. The V end lost 4 bases, the J end lost 3 bases, and 13 bases lay between the germline ends. The CDR3 loop spans 15 amino acids. Per the germline V gene, CDR1 is SGHRS and CDR2 is YFSETQ. Written as DNA, the CDR3 is TGCGCCAGCAGCCCGACCGGGACATCTAATGAAAAACTGTTTTTT. This codes for CASSPTGTSNEKLFF.

The J gene is TRBJ1-3, the V gene TRBV6-6; D perhaps matches TRBD1 (5 bases). The germline gives CDR1 MNHNY, CDR2 SVGAGI (reference sequence). The CDR3 runs 16 residues. V gave up 2 bases and J gave up 0 bases, with 11 bases separating them. The DNA for the CDR3 is TGTGCCAGCAGTTACCCGCAGGGCCGCTCTGGAAACACCATATATTTT. Its translation is CASSYPQGRSGNTIYF.

This chain links TRBV12-3 or TRBV12-4 with TRBJ1-1, with 7 nucleotides matching TRBD1. V shed 6 bases, J shed 1 base, and the junction held 11 bases outside the gene matches. The CDR3 has 16 residues. The chain's CDR3 is CASSRQGEIGNTEAFF. DNA for the CDR3: TGTGCCAGCAGCCGACAGGGAGAAATCGGGAACACTGAAGCTTTCTTT.